Listed below are T cell receptor beta chains from one sample, sequenced in a study of tumor and adjacent non-tumor tissue in lung cancer. Each CDR3 protein gets one entry after TCRdb re-called the multiplex PCR reads with MiXCR. The table has about 200,000 distinct CDR3 sequences, 71% seen once; the top ten hold 20% to 25%. The sample was lung tumor tissue. The receptors derive from a man aged 55 to 70 with non-small cell lung cancer. Both conserved end residues are part of each CDR3. A D gene is named only where the DNA matches it firmly. Part of the rows lack a size; the others show once, few, many or a class for expanded clones.

>TRBJ1-1|-|TRBV14|-
CASSQEGGWAEAFF
TGTGCCAGCAGCCAAGAGGGGGGCTGGGCTGAAGCTTTCTTT
>TRBJ1-6|-|TRBV5-4|few
CASSPRLGSDNSPLHF
TGTGCCAGCAGCCCGAGGCTGGGGTCGGATAATTCACCCCTCCACTTT
>TRBJ1-5|TRBD1|TRBV28|-
CASSLTGGSNQSQHF
TGTGCCAGCAGTTTAACAGGGGGTAGCAATCAGTCCCAGCATTTT
>TRBJ2-7|-|TRBV6-5|-
CASGNGGVTRYVQYF
TGTGCCAGCGGCAATGGGGGAGTAACTCGCTATGTGCAGTACTTC
>TRBJ2-7|-|TRBV11-3|once
CASSLVSSAAEQYF
TGTGCCAGCAGCTTAGTCAGTTCCGCCGCCGAGCAGTACTTC
>TRBJ1-1|TRBD1|TRBV28|few
CASSLRGQGVTEAFF
TGTGCCAGCAGTCTGAGGGGGCAGGGGGTCACTGAAGCTTTCTTT
>TRBJ2-5|TRBD1|TRBV4-2|-
CASSQAGTGSEETQYF
TGTGCCAGCAGCCAAGCCGGGACAGGGAGCGAAGAGACCCAGTACTTC
>TRBJ1-2|-|TRBV11-3|-
CTSGSGHYGYTF
TGTACCAGCGGCTCGGGACACTATGGTTACACCTTC
>TRBJ2-7|-|TRBV20-1|-
CSARAPLAGAEQYF
TGCAGTGCTAGAGCGCCTCTAGCAGGGGCCGAGCAGTACTTC
>TRBJ1-5|-|TRBV6-5|-
CAGSYLQGSNQSQRF
TGTGCCGGCAGTTACCTACAGGGAAGCAATCAGTCCCAGCGTTTT
>TRBJ1-1|-|TRBV20-1|-
CSASSIGGYTEAFF
TGTAGTGCTAGTAGCATAGGGGGATACACTGAAGCTTTCTTT
>TRBJ2-3|TRBD1|TRBV6-1|-
CASNPGQGGTDTRYF
TGTGCCAGTAACCCCGGACAGGGGGGGACAGATACGCGGTATTTT
>TRBJ1-1|-|TRBV12-3/TRBV12-4|-
CASSPDGNTEAFF
TGTGCCAGCAGCCCAGATGGGAACACTGAAGCTTTCTTT
>TRBJ1-1|-|TRBV5-1|-
CVSSLEGVGNTEAFF
TGCGTCAGCAGCTTGGAGGGGGTGGGGAACACTGAAGCTTTCTTT
>TRBJ2-2|TRBD1|TRBV11-2|-
CASSAGQGVTGELFF
TGTGCCAGCAGTGCGGGACAGGGAGTTACCGGGGAGCTGTTTTTT
>TRBJ2-7|-|TRBV29-1|-
CSATGRPTYEQYF
TGCAGCGCTACAGGAAGACCAACCTACGAGCAGTACTTC